These T cell receptor beta chains were read from a single sample in a study of response to subunit inactivated influenza vaccine. TCRdb re-analysed the RT-PCR reads in MiXCR, keeping a single row per CDR3 protein. The sample lists 600,000 to 850,000 distinct CDR3 sequences, 12% to 15% seen once, with 6.5% to 8% in the top ten. Sequenced material: PBMCs from blood, taken 14 days before vaccination. The source of these receptors is a man aged 50-60 years who received an inactivated influenza vaccine. Both conserved end residues are part of each CDR3. D genes are given only for firm matches. Clone size, where shown, is once, few, many, or a class for clones that have expanded.

d_call	clone_size	v_call	j_call	cdr3_aa	cdr3_nt
NA	NA	TRBV4-3	TRBJ1-2	CASSQDRRGGPYGYTF	TGCGCCAGCAGCCAAGATCGGAGGGGAGGGCCCTATGGCTACACCTTC
NA	many	TRBV4-2	TRBJ2-2	CASSQGHSLKSGELFF	TGTGCCAGCAGCCAAGGGCACAGTCTTAAGTCCGGGGAGCTGTTTTTT
NA	few	TRBV7-2	TRBJ2-7	CASSLGPHSYEQYF	TGTGCCAGCAGCTTAGGGCCGCACTCCTACGAGCAGTACTTC
NA	NA	TRBV20-1	TRBJ1-5	CSASWTESNQPQHF	TGCAGTGCTAGCTGGACAGAGAGCAATCAGCCCCAGCATTTT
TRBD1	many	TRBV28	TRBJ2-2	CASSPTRTGMYGELFF	TGTGCCAGCAGTCCTACCCGGACAGGGATGTACGGGGAGCTGTTTTTT
NA	many	TRBV6-5	TRBJ1-2	CASSSLGTTEYGYTF	TGTGCCAGCAGTTCCCTCGGGACGACCGAGTATGGCTACACCTTC
NA	many	TRBV12-3/TRBV12-4	TRBJ2-3	CASSLSNTQYF	TGTGCCAGCAGTTTGTCTAATACGCAGTATTTT
NA	once	TRBV5-1	TRBJ2-7	CASNLDGGRNEQYF	TGCGCCAGCAATCTAGACGGGGGGCGTAACGAGCAGTACTTC
NA	NA	TRBV20-1	TRBJ1-1	CSAQDTEAFF	TGCAGTGCTCAGGACACTGAAGCTTTCTTT
TRBD2	many	TRBV5-1	TRBJ2-7	CASSAGEAYEQYF	TGCGCCAGCTCAGCGGGAGAAGCCTACGAGCAGTACTTC
NA	few	TRBV7-2	TRBJ1-2	CASSLDFIGGYTF	TGTGCCAGCAGCTTAGATTTCATTGGCGGCTACACCTTC
NA	few	TRBV6-1	TRBJ2-7	CASNPGIGGYEQYF	TGTGCCAGCAACCCCGGGATAGGGGGCTACGAGCAGTACTTC
NA	few	TRBV20-1	TRBJ1-5	CSAKGSVGQPQHF	TGCAGTGCTAAAGGGTCAGTCGGTCAGCCCCAGCATTTT
TRBD2	few	TRBV3-1	TRBJ2-5	CASSQGLAGSGAQYF	TGTGCCAGCAGCCAAGGTCTAGCGGGGTCGGGGGCCCAGTACTTC
TRBD1	NA	TRBV6-1	TRBJ2-6	CASRRTGAVSGANVLTF	TGTGCCAGCAGGAGGACAGGGGCCGTCTCTGGGGCCAACGTCCTGACTTTC
TRBD2	NA	TRBV7-9	TRBJ2-2	CASSFTRGLAGGELFF	TGTGCCAGCAGCTTTACCCGTGGACTAGCGGGCGGGGAGCTGTTTTTT
TRBD2	NA	TRBV9	TRBJ2-5	CASSVGLTSGRSETQYF	TGTGCCAGCAGCGTAGGGTTGACTAGCGGGAGATCGGAGACCCAGTACTTC
TRBD2	few	TRBV20-1	TRBJ2-3	CSARAPGLAGSGGTDTQYF	TGCAGTGCTAGAGCCCCCGGGCTAGCGGGGTCCGGGGGGACAGATACGCAGTATTTT
NA	NA	TRBV10-3	TRBJ1-1	CAISETAGPRGNTEAFF	TGTGCCATCAGTGAAACTGCCGGCCCTAGGGGGAACACTGAAGCTTTCTTT
TRBD1	NA	TRBV20-1	TRBJ1-5	CSVWTGGMNQPQHF	TGCAGTGTATGGACAGGGGGGATGAATCAGCCCCAGCATTTT
TRBD2	few	TRBV4-1	TRBJ2-1	CASSSPVSLAGFSYNEQFF	TGCGCCAGCAGCTCCCCGGTTAGCCTAGCGGGGTTCTCCTACAATGAGCAGTTCTTC
NA	once	TRBV3-1	TRBJ2-1	CASSRDGTYEQFF	TGTGCCAGCAGTCGGGACGGGACTTACGAGCAGTTCTTC
TRBD2	NA	TRBV10-3	TRBJ2-7	CAIRGVTSGRYSGYEQYF	TGTGCCATCAGGGGGGTCACTAGCGGGAGGTATAGTGGCTACGAGCAGTACTTC
NA	few	TRBV7-8	TRBJ1-5	CASSLGGISNQPQHF	TGTGCCAGCAGCTTAGGGGGAATTAGCAATCAGCCCCAGCATTTT
TRBD2	few	TRBV2	TRBJ2-3	CASRGLVSTDTQYF	TGTGCCAGCAGGGGACTAGTTAGCACAGATACGCAGTATTTT